The entry below describes one T cell receptor beta chain. Its cognate antigen is unknown. CDR3 length: 16 residues. Germline V CDR1 and CDR2: SGHTA, FQGNSA. Trimming at V came to 8 bases and at J to 2 bases, leaving 8 bases not matched to a gene. This record belongs to a study of identifying expanded T cells in peripheral blood. Study-wide results and caveats: Variance in clone template counts between roughly 2-week samples significantly increased with total template count across all healthy donors. Differentially abundant clones: approximately 1.3 between replicates, about 15 at about two weeks, roughly 18 at four.

Produced via immunoSEQ multiplex PCR; TCRdb's table is partial and in-frame only. The sample yields tens of thousands of clones, almost 85% seen once. No infections or other immune events were documented during collection. The V gene is TRBV7-2, the J gene TRBJ2-3; 12 bases match TRBD1. The clonotype originates from a person aged 18 to 75 in good health. The sequenced material came from blood. The CDR3 region is CASLGQGAPDTDTQYF. The CDR3 DNA reads as TGTGCCAGCTTGGGACAGGGGGCGCCTGACACAGATACGCAGTATTTT. The full variable domain, completed using reference TRBV7-2 and TRBJ2-3, is GAGVSQSPSNKVTEKGKDVELRCDPISGHTALYWYRQSLGQGLEFLIYFQGNSAPDKSGLPSDRFSAERTGGSVSTLTIQRTQQEDSAVYLCASLGQGAPDTDTQYFGPGTRLTVL.